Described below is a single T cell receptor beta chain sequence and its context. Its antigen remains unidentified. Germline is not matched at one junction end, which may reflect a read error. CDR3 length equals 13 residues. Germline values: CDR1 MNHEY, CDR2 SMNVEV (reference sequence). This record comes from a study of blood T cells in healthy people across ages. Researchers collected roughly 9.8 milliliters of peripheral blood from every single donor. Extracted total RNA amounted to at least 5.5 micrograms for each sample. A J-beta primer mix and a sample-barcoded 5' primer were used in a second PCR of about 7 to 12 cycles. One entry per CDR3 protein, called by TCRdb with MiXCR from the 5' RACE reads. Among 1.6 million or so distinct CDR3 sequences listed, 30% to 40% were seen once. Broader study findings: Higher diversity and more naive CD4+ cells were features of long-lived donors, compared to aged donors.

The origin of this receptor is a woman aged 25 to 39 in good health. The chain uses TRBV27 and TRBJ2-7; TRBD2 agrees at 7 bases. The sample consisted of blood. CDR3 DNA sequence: TGTGCCAGCAGTTTATCGGGAGGGAACGAGCGGTACTTC. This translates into CASSLSGGNERYF.